This T cell receptor (beta chain) was profiled in a study of cytomegalovirus exposure and HLA in healthy donors. Whereas donors were nominally healthy upon sampling, unrecorded immune exposures were probable. Points on this clone: Antigen: not known.

Germline V gene data show CDR1 as MDHEN and CDR2 as SYDVKM. The CDR3 sequence is 12 residues long. Deletions cut 5 bases from V and 11 bases from J, with 14 bases between. General study points: It was reportedly the case that the classifier diagnosed cytomegalovirus status with high specificity and sensitivity. According to an earlier analysis, most TCR beta V segments yielded productive rearrangements about 87% or about 30% of the time. Across donors, most TCRs were seen rarely, yet some public ones were widespread.

The PCR had 60 Vbeta and 13 Jbeta primers. Assay: immunoSEQ multiplex PCR; the TCRdb copy retains only in-frame clones and omits some. The table has 150,000 to 170,000 clones, 80% seen once. The sequenced sample consisted of PBMCs. The J gene is TRBJ2-3, the V gene TRBV28, with a weak D call TRBD2 (5 bases). The source of this sequence is a man aged 30 to 39 in good health and CMV-seropositive. CDR3 nucleotides: TGTGCCAGCAGTCCCGGGGTTTTTAAGCAGTATTTT. Its translation: CASSPGVFKQYF.